A single sample gave rise to the 23 T cell receptor beta chains below, sequenced in a study of blood T cells in healthy people across ages. Through a sample-barcoded 5' primer and a J-beta primer mix, a second PCR was run for about 6 to 11 cycles. TCRdb used MiXCR to reprocess the 5' RACE reads, holding one entry per CDR3 protein. The sample records more than 1.4 million distinct CDR3 sequences, around 39% being singletons. The specimen was blood. These receptors were taken from a woman younger than 35 in good health.

This clonotype has a handful of counts. V gene TRBV18 combines with J gene TRBJ2-1, with D perhaps TRBD2 (6 bases). Germline V gene data show CDR1 as KGHSH and CDR2 as LQKENI. V gave up 5 bases and J gave up 8 bases, with 13 bases separating them. The CDR3 sequence is 13 residues long. CDR3 in amino acids: CASSTGLLDEQFF. The CDR3 DNA sequence: TGTGCCAGCTCAACGGGACTTCTTGATGAGCAGTTCTTC.

This clonotype occurred a few times. J is TRBJ1-4 and V is TRBV29-1; weak D call: TRBD1 (5 bases). V shed 4 bases and J shed 8 bases, with 14 bases lying between them. The CDR3 length is 13 residues. The germline V gene has CDR1 SQVTM and CDR2 ANQGSEA. CDR3 bases: TGCAGCGTTGCAAGGCAGGGTGTGGAAAAACTGTTTTTT. It is translated as CSVARQGVEKLFF.

This clonotype was detected only a few times. The chain combines TRBV25-1 with TRBJ2-5; unclear D gene. With 1 base removed from V and 5 bases from J, the gap between germline ends came to 14 bases. Germline V lookup: CDR1 MGHDK, CDR2 SYGVNS. CDR3 length equals 15 residues. The DNA of the CDR3 is TGTGCCAGCAGTGAATCTACCCTCAGAAAGGAGACCCAGTACTTC. Its translation is CASSESTLRKETQYF.

This clonotype was detected only a few times. The chain links TRBV4-1 to TRBJ2-3; the D gene is possibly TRBD2 (6 bases). The germline CDR1 and CDR2 sequences are MGHRA and YSYEKL. CDR3 length equals 16 residues. Trimming shortened V by 1 base and J by 2 bases, and 13 bases separated the two germline ends. The CDR3 sequence is CASSQAGGLPTDTQYF. The DNA for the CDR3 is TGCGCCAGCAGCCAAGCCGGGGGACTTCCCACAGATACGCAGTATTTT.

This clonotype is a singleton in its sample. The chain employs TRBV5-1 and TRBJ1-4; D possibly corresponds to TRBD1 (5 bases). The germline V and J ends were trimmed by 0 bases and 8 bases, with 20 bases remaining between them. The CDR3 runs 17 residues. Germline CDR1 reads SGHRS; CDR2 reads YFSETQ. The CDR3 here is CASSLAGSTGVKEKLFF. CDR3 nucleotides: TGCGCCAGCAGCTTGGCCGGCAGTACGGGGGTTAAGGAAAAACTGTTTTTT.

DNA for the CDR3: TGCAGCGTTCAACAGGGGTCGAGCAATCAGCCCCAGCATTTT. As protein: CSVQQGSSNQPQHF. The rearrangement links TRBV29-1 to TRBJ1-5, with 7 bases matching TRBD1. Unmatched junction bases numbered 5, after V lost 5 bases and J lost 1 base. This CDR3 has 14 amino acids. CDR1 SQVTM and CDR2 ANQGSEA come from the germline V gene.

The chain joins TRBV7-2 to TRBJ1-5; weak D call: TRBD1 (6 bases). V lost 4 bases and J lost 6, with 13 bases in between. There are 14 residues in the CDR3. Germline V lookup: CDR1 SGHTA, CDR2 FQGNSA. The CDR3 loop is CASSSWTDAQPQHF. In nucleotides, the CDR3 is TGTGCCAGCAGCTCATGGACAGATGCTCAGCCCCAGCATTTT. The variable domain in full, completed from reference TRBV7-2 and TRBJ1-5, reads GAGVSQSPSNKVTEKGKDVELRCDPISGHTALYWYRQSLGQGLEFLIYFQGNSAPDKSGLPSDRFSAERTGGSVSTLTIQRTQQEDSAVYLCASSSWTDAQPQHFGDGTRLSIL.

The genes are TRBV25-1 and TRBJ2-1; D not resolved. Germline V lookup: CDR1 MGHDK, CDR2 SYGVNS. The V end was cut by 1 base, the J end by 7 bases, with 11 bases between. This CDR3 region has 14 residues. The CDR3, as DNA: TGTGCCAGCAGTGAATCCTTAAACTGGAATGAGCAGTTCTTC. Translating it yields CASSESLNWNEQFF.

V usage is TRBV20-1 and J usage is TRBJ2-3; 8 bases align to TRBD2. Germline CDR1 and CDR2: DFQATT and SNEGSKA (reference sequence). The trim removed 0 bases at V and 6 bases at J, leaving 8 bases unmatched. The CDR3 is made up of 15 amino acids. DNA of the CDR3: TGCAGTGCTAGAGATCAGCGGGGGACACCCGATACGCAGTATTTT. Its translation: CSARDQRGTPDTQYF.

The chain employs TRBV5-1 and TRBJ2-2; D gene ambiguous. The CDR3 is made up of 15 amino acids. V was cut by 1 base and J by 4 bases, with 11 bases left in between. The germline V gene encodes CDR1 SGHRS and CDR2 YFSETQ. CDR3 in DNA: TGCGCCAGCAGCTTGCTCACCTCCGCCACCGGGGAGCTGTTTTTT. This codes for CASSLLTSATGELFF.

On this clonotype: The germline gene is not matched at one end of the junction; a read error may be the cause. The rearrangement uses TRBV4-1 and TRBJ2-1; a weak D match, TRBD2 (7 bases). The germline gives CDR1 MGHRA, CDR2 YSYEKL. This CDR3 region has 15 residues. The CDR3 is CAGRREGGTNNEQFF. In DNA form, the CDR3 reads TGCGCCGGCAGAAGGGAGGGGGGGACTAACAATGAGCAGTTCTTC.

V gene TRBV24-1 combines with J gene TRBJ2-3; 7 bases match TRBD1. The CDR3 is 16 amino acids. V lost 2 bases and J lost 2; bases outside the gene matches: 6. Germline values: CDR1 KGHDR, CDR2 SFDVKD. CDR3 DNA: TGTGCCACCAGTGATTGGGACAGAGGGTTCACAGATACGCAGTATTTT. It specifies CATSDWDRGFTDTQYF.

This clonotype was recorded a few times. V gene TRBV12-3 or TRBV12-4 combines with J gene TRBJ2-4; D is perhaps TRBD1 or TRBD2 (5 bases each). The last part of the DNA fits TRBJ2-7 better; the J call may be wrong. This CDR3 has 14 residues. The CDR3 region is CASRPGPTTGEQYF. As DNA, the CDR3 is TGTGCCAGCCGGCCGGGACCGACGACCGGCGAGCAGTACTTC.

This clonotype has more than one count but fewer than ten. The chain carries TRBV7-9 and TRBJ2-5; no clear D. The CDR3 loop spans 14 amino acids. Trimming cost V 1 base and J 5 bases, with 11 bases left between them. Germline CDR1 is SEHNR and CDR2 is FQNEAQ (reference sequence). CDR3 nucleotides: TGTGCCAGCAGCTTAGTAGGCAGGACGGAGACCCAGTACTTC. Translating gives CASSLVGRTETQYF.

The chain links TRBV9 to TRBJ2-3, with 9 bases identical to TRBD2. Per germline, CDR1 SGDLS and CDR2 YYNGEE. The CDR3 has 16 amino acids. Losses at the gene ends were 3 bases for V and 4 bases for J; bases not matched to a gene: 9. This CDR3 is CASSAKAGGGADTQYF. The CDR3, as DNA: TGTGCCAGCAGCGCGAAAGCGGGGGGAGGCGCAGATACGCAGTATTTT.

A remark on this clonotype: At one of its ends the junction is not consistent with the germline gene, which may arise from a read error. This chain joins TRBV28 and TRBJ1-5, with D tentatively TRBD1 (5 bases). This CDR3 region has 15 residues. Germline values: CDR1 MDHEN, CDR2 SYDVKM. The DNA for the CDR3 is TGTGCCAGCAGCCCCCGGGCAGGGCCCAATCAGTCCCAGCATTTT. Its translation is CASSPRAGPNQSQHF. Drawing the rest from reference TRBV28 and TRBJ1-5, the complete variable domain is DVKVTQSSRYLVKRTGEKVFLECVQDMDHENMFWYRQDPGLGLRLIYFSYDVKMKEKGDIPEGYSVSREKKERFSLILESASTNQTSMYLCASSPRAGPNQSQHFGDGTRLSIL.

The J gene is TRBJ1-1, the V gene TRBV6-5, with no clear D. The germline V gene encodes CDR1 MNHEY and CDR2 SVGAGI. Trimming took off 0 bases at V and 7 bases at J, with 6 bases between the two ends. This CDR3 comprises 12 residues. The CDR3: CASSYSKSEAFF. DNA for the CDR3: TGTGCCAGCAGTTACTCGAAGAGTGAAGCTTTCTTT.

Ten or more counts support this clonotype. The chain is built from TRBV29-1 and TRBJ2-3; D unclear. The CDR3 contains 13 residues. CDR1 SQVTM and CDR2 ANQGSEA come from the germline V gene. V shed 3 bases and J shed 1 base, with 8 bases lying between them. The CDR3 DNA reads as TGCAGCGTTGAGGCGGCCCGCACAGATACGCAGTATTTT. As protein: CSVEAARTDTQYF.

The chain carries TRBV6-7 and TRBJ2-7, with TRBD2 matching 9 bases. The J call may be mistaken, given a closer DNA end match to TRBJ2-5. TRBV6-7 is recorded as an ORF, its role being uncertain. The CDR3 runs 16 residues. CDR3 DNA sequence: TGTGCCAGCAGTTCCTACCCGGGACTAGCTTCCGAGACCCAGTACTTC. Protein: CASSSYPGLASETQYF.

This clonotype appeared a few times. V usage is TRBV7-2 and J usage is TRBJ2-7, with D perhaps matching TRBD1 (6 bases). The CDR3 loop spans 16 amino acids. Germline V gene lookup returns CDR1 SGHTA and CDR2 FQGNSA. The germline V and J ends were trimmed by 3 bases and 0 bases, with 15 bases remaining between them. The CDR3 reads CASSFGSGDTSYEQYF. The CDR3 nucleotides are TGTGCCAGCAGCTTTGGATCTGGGGACACCTCCTACGAGCAGTACTTC. Full variable domain (outside the CDR3, taken from reference TRBV7-2 and TRBJ2-7): GAGVSQSPSNKVTEKGKDVELRCDPISGHTALYWYRQSLGQGLEFLIYFQGNSAPDKSGLPSDRFSAERTGGSVSTLTIQRTQQEDSAVYLCASSFGSGDTSYEQYFGPGTRLTVT.

This clonotype was recorded only once. The rearrangement joins TRBV25-1 to TRBJ1-1; D unresolved. This CDR3 is 14 amino acids long. Trimming pared 2 bases from V and 10 bases from J, leaving 17 bases between. Germline CDR1 MGHDK, CDR2 SYGVNS. CDR3 nucleotide sequence: TGTGCCAGCAGTGAAAGATTCGGATTCCGGGGAGCTTTCTTT. It codes for CASSERFGFRGAFF. Complete variable domain (other parts from reference TRBV25-1 and TRBJ1-1): EADIYQTPRYLVIGTGKKITLECSQTMGHDKMYWYQQDPGMELHLIHYSYGVNSTEKGDLSSESTVSRIRTEHFPLTLESARPSHTSQYLCASSERFGFRGAFFGQGTRLTVV.

The V gene is TRBV27, the J gene TRBJ2-7, with TRBD2 matching over 7 bases. The trim removed 2 bases at V and 4 bases at J, leaving 5 bases unmatched. The CDR3 loop spans 14 amino acids. The V gene's germline CDR1 is MNHEY and CDR2 SMNVEV (reference sequence). This chain's CDR3 is CASSLAGEMYEQYF. The CDR3 DNA sequence: TGTGCCAGCAGTTTAGCGGGAGAGATGTACGAGCAGTACTTC.

The V call is TRBV3-1, the J call TRBJ2-7; the D gene is possibly TRBD2 (5 bases). The assigned J gene may be wrong: the sequence end matches TRBJ2-5 better. The CDR3 extends over 15 amino acids. The V gene's germline CDR1 is LGHDT and CDR2 YNNKEL (reference sequence). The CDR3 reads CASSQSPAAEETQYF. CDR3 DNA sequence: TGTGCCAGCAGCCAAAGCCCCGCAGCGGAAGAGACCCAGTACTTC.